In its sample, the clone carrying this T cell receptor (beta chain) was seen once. This sample was included in a study of blood T cell repertoires in COVID-19. Whole-study context: Collection of acute and convalescent COVID-19 samples took place in the United States, Italy and Spain. PBMCs, B-cell-depleted T cells, or T cells provided the cDNA or gDNA that made up the material.

Original processing notes: The authors estimated nucleated cell counts from reference gene primer amplification. Profiled with immunoSEQ multiplex PCR; TCRdb holds only in-frame clones, not every one. V and J calls and clone size are copied from that table; D and trimming were computed from the DNA. The table includes about 200,000 clones, more than 75% detected once. The CDR3 sequence is 14 residues long. Trimming left V 5 bases short and J 7 bases short, with 17 bases between. The germline CDR1 and CDR2 sequences are SGHNT and YENEEA. The sample consisted of peripheral blood. This clonotype originated in a man aged 35 to 55 with active or convalescent COVID-19. The V gene is TRBV11-3, the J gene TRBJ2-5; D might be TRBD2 (5 bases). CDR3 bases: TGTGCCAGCAGCCGACCGAAAGAACTAGGGACCCAGTACTTC. It translates to CASSRPKELGTQYF.